The next 5 T cell receptor beta chains were all read from a single sample in a study of T cells expressing NK-cell markers. TCRdb reanalyzed the 5' RACE reads and collapses them to one entry per CDR3 protein, without DNA. Found here are 350,000 to 450,000 distinct CDR3 sequences; the top ten clones hold 5% to 5.5%. The sequencing sample was made of blood T cells: a sorted CD56 or NKG2C T cell subset, CD4+ or CD8+ T cells, or bulk PBMC T cells (not recorded which). These receptors were collected from a man aged 18-70 years in good health.

The chain links TRBV7-2 to TRBJ2-6; absent DNA, TCRdb's TRBD1 call cannot be checked. The CDR3 is 16 amino acids. The germline V gene encodes CDR1 SGHTA and CDR2 FQGNSA. The CDR3 loop is CASSLARAGGANVLTF.

The rearrangement uses TRBV14 and TRBJ1-3; TCRdb returns TRBD1, unconfirmable since there is no DNA. Germline V CDR1 and CDR2: SGHDN, FVKESK. The CDR3 loop spans 15 amino acids. CDR3 region: CASSQGQGASNTIYF.

The chain is built from TRBV6-1 and TRBJ2-7; TCRdb designates TRBD1, a call that cannot be tested without DNA. CDR3 length: 12 residues. The V gene's germline CDR1 is MNHNS and CDR2 SASEGT. The CDR3 is CASAGGIHEQYF.

The rearrangement joins TRBV12-3 or TRBV12-4 to TRBJ2-1; TCRdb's assignment of TRBD1 cannot be checked, as there is no DNA. This CDR3 has 16 residues. The chain's CDR3 is CASKTLGVAPYNEQFF.

This chain uses TRBV5-1 with TRBJ2-7; the D gene TCRdb calls, TRBD1, cannot be checked with no DNA. This CDR3 has 15 amino acids. Germline V lookup: CDR1 SGHRS, CDR2 YFSETQ. This CDR3 reads CASSLDQGSTYEQYF.